One and the same sample provided the 20 T cell receptor beta chains below, sequenced in a study of blood T cells in healthy people across ages. Primed by a sample-barcoded 5' primer and a J-beta primer mix, a second PCR proceeded for 7 to 11 cycles. Using its own MiXCR run on the 5' RACE reads, TCRdb lists one record per CDR3 protein. Among about 930,000 distinct CDR3 sequences listed, about 27% were seen once. In addition, the sample was reused for a study of T cells of mothers and their children.

The sequencing input was blood. These receptors originate from a middle-aged woman in good health.

This chain connects TRBV5-1 to TRBJ1-2; D unresolved. Germline V gene lookup returns CDR1 SGHRS and CDR2 YFSETQ. V was clipped by 4 bases and J by 1 base, with 11 bases between them. There are 14 residues in the CDR3. CDR3 in amino acids: CASSPPNDNYGYTF. DNA of the CDR3: TGCGCCAGCAGCCCCCCAAACGATAACTATGGCTACACCTTC. The full variable domain, completed using reference TRBV5-1 and TRBJ1-2, is KAGVTQTPRYLIKTRGQQVTLSCSPISGHRSVSWYQQTPGQGLQFLFEYFSETQRNKGNFPGRFSGRQFSNSRSEMNVSTLELGDSALYLCASSPPNDNYGYTFGSGTRLTVV.

The chain carries TRBV10-3 and TRBJ1-2; D is uncertain. V shed 0 bases and J shed 3 bases, with 8 bases lying between them. Looked up from germline, CDR1 is ENHRY and CDR2 is SYGVKD. The CDR3 loop spans 14 amino acids. The CDR3 DNA reads TGTGCCATCAGTGAGTCGGGCGGAGACTATGGCTACACCTTC. Its translation: CAISESGGDYGYTF.

This clonotype was found many times. The CDR3 nucleotides are TGTGCCATCAATCGACAGGGGGCGAGAGCGGATACGCAGTATTTT. Protein: CAINRQGARADTQYF. V gene TRBV10-3 combines with J gene TRBJ2-3; 10 nucleotides match TRBD1. The CDR3 is made up of 15 amino acids. The V segment lost 7 bases and the J segment 6 bases; nucleotides outside the gene matches: 10. Germline CDR1 reads ENHRY; CDR2 reads SYGVKD.

This clonotype was detected a few times. V usage is TRBV7-2 and J usage is TRBJ1-2; D ambiguous. This CDR3 has 13 amino acids. V lost 0 bases to trimming and J lost 6 bases, with 8 bases between them. Germline V CDR1 and CDR2: SGHTA, FQGNSA. DNA for the CDR3: TGTGCCAGCAGCTTAGCGAAGACCCATGGCTACACCTTC. Protein: CASSLAKTHGYTF. Full variable domain (remainder filled in from reference TRBV7-2 and TRBJ1-2): GAGVSQSPSNKVTEKGKDVELRCDPISGHTALYWYRQSLGQGLEFLIYFQGNSAPDKSGLPSDRFSAERTGGSVSTLTIQRTQQEDSAVYLCASSLAKTHGYTFGSGTRLTVV.

This clonotype was recorded many times. This chain connects TRBV12-3 or TRBV12-4 to TRBJ2-7; 9 bases align to TRBD1. J gave up 6 bases and V 6 bases, and 3 bases lay outside the gene matches. The CDR3 extends over 12 amino acids. CDR3 protein: CASRQGAGEQYF. The CDR3 region has the DNA TGTGCCAGCAGACAGGGGGCAGGCGAGCAGTACTTC.

This clonotype was detected a few times. The rearrangement uses TRBV5-1 and TRBJ2-7; D tentatively reads TRBD1 or TRBD2 (5 bases each). The CDR3 is 18 amino acids. Trimming removed 0 bases at V and 3 bases at J, with 22 bases between. In germline, CDR1 is SGHRS, CDR2 YFSETQ. Here the CDR3 reads CASSLGKKTGTLVYEQYF. In DNA form, the CDR3 reads TGCGCCAGCAGCTTGGGAAAAAAAACCGGGACGTTGGTCTACGAGCAGTACTTC.

Here the CDR3 reads CASSFSLRETQYF. The CDR3 DNA reads TGTGCCAGCAGCTTTAGCCTCCGAGAGACCCAGTACTTC. This chain connects TRBV7-2 to TRBJ2-5; D is unclear. Germline CDR1 SGHTA, CDR2 FQGNSA. The CDR3 is 13 amino acids. V dropped 3 bases and J dropped 4 bases, with 9 bases sitting between them.

The sample holds many counts of this clonotype. This chain uses TRBV18 with TRBJ2-5; tentative D call: TRBD1 (7 bases). Between the trimmed V and J ends, which lost 9 bases and 4 bases, there was a span of 18 bases. This CDR3 has 14 amino acids. Germline CDR1 KGHSH, CDR2 LQKENI. This CDR3 is CASSRDSRGETQYF. The CDR3 region has the DNA TGTGCCAGTTCGCGGGACAGTCGGGGAGAGACCCAGTACTTC.

Note on this clonotype: A much bigger clone sits one base away, suggesting this may be a read error. The chain uses TRBV14 and TRBJ2-5; no clear D. V dropped 3 bases and J dropped 3 bases, with 8 bases sitting between them. The CDR3 length is 13 residues. CDR1 is SGHDN and CDR2 is FVKESK in the germline V gene. This chain's CDR3 is CASSQKYEETQYF. The CDR3 DNA sequence: TGTGCCAGCAGCCAGAAATACGAAGAGACCCAGTACTTC.

The chain uses TRBV9 and TRBJ1-2; 11 nucleotides align to TRBD1. Germline loops: CDR1 SGDLS, CDR2 YYNGEE. CDR3 length: 14 amino acids. With 2 bases clipped from V and 11 bases from J, the junction kept 8 bases outside the gene matches. The CDR3 DNA follows: TGTGCCAGCAGCGTTTCCCAGGGACAGGGGGTATACACCTTC. Translating gives CASSVSQGQGVYTF.

This chain uses TRBV7-2 with TRBJ2-1; the D gene is possibly TRBD2 (5 bases). Germline V gene data show CDR1 as SGHTA and CDR2 as FQGNSA. This CDR3 has 14 amino acids. Trimming pared 5 bases from V and 10 bases from J, leaving 18 bases between. The CDR3 sequence: CASSPRRSSYEQFF. The CDR3 coding sequence is TGTGCCAGCAGCCCTCGGCGATCTAGCTACGAGCAGTTCTTC.

V usage is TRBV5-1 and J usage is TRBJ2-7; tentatively, D is TRBD1 (5 bases). CDR3 length: 14 residues. Trimming took off 3 bases at V and 2 bases at J, with 12 bases between the two ends. Germline CDR1 is SGHRS and CDR2 is YFSETQ. The CDR3 here is CASSCQQGPYEQYF. The DNA of the CDR3 is TGCGCCAGCAGCTGTCAGCAGGGCCCCTACGAGCAGTACTTC.

This clonotype was observed a few times. This chain uses TRBV7-2 with TRBJ2-3; D is ambiguous. Trimming took off 1 base at V and 2 bases at J, with 16 bases between the two ends. Germline-derived CDR1 and CDR2 are SGHTA and FQGNSA. CDR3 length equals 17 residues. DNA of the CDR3: TGTGCCAGCAGCTTAGGGTTTAACTACTTATCCACAGATACGCAGTATTTT. The encoded protein is CASSLGFNYLSTDTQYF.

The chain employs TRBV28 and TRBJ2-7; D is perhaps TRBD1 (5 bases). Germline CDR1 is MDHEN and CDR2 is SYDVKM. V lost 6 bases, J lost 0 bases, and 12 bases lay in between. The CDR3 is 14 amino acids. The CDR3 sequence: CASRLGPSSYEQYF. CDR3 DNA: TGTGCCAGCAGGTTGGGGCCAAGCTCCTACGAGCAGTACTTC. Full variable domain (missing parts from reference TRBV28 and TRBJ2-7): DVKVTQSSRYLVKRTGEKVFLECVQDMDHENMFWYRQDPGLGLRLIYFSYDVKMKEKGDIPEGYSVSREKKERFSLILESASTNQTSMYLCASRLGPSSYEQYFGPGTRLTVT.

The sample holds a few counts of this clonotype. The chain carries TRBV20-1 and TRBJ2-5; a weak D match, TRBD2 (5 bases). The CDR3 contains 13 residues. V shed 0 bases and J shed 9 bases, with 14 bases lying between them. Per the germline V gene, CDR1 is DFQATT and CDR2 is SNEGSKA (reference sequence). The CDR3 region has the DNA TGCAGTGCTAGAGATCGTTACAACGGGGCCCAGTACTTC. Residues: CSARDRYNGAQYF.

This chain uses TRBV21-1 with TRBJ2-3; the table's D call of TRBD2 was not tested on the DNA. TRBV21-1 has pseudogene status. The CDR3 is made up of 21 amino acids. The CDR3 sequence is CASSKETLAGPRQAFTDTQYF. Here the CDR3 DNA reads TGTGCCAGCAGCAAAGAAACACTAGCGGGCCCTCGGCAAGCCTTCACAGATACGCAGTATTTT.

For this clonotype: One junction end disagrees with the germline gene, perhaps due to a read error. This chain uses TRBV29-1 with TRBJ1-2; 9 bases align to TRBD1. Germline CDR1 and CDR2: SQVTM and ANQGSEA. This CDR3 region has 13 residues. CDR3 sequence: CSVKQGAEHGHTF. The CDR3 region has the DNA TGCAGCGTTAAACAGGGGGCGGAACATGGCCACACCTTC.

Only a few counts were recorded for this clonotype. J is TRBJ2-3 and V is TRBV4-1; D possibly corresponds to TRBD2 (6 bases). Germline-derived CDR1 and CDR2 are MGHRA and YSYEKL. The CDR3 extends over 17 amino acids. Trimming stripped 0 bases from V and 2 bases from J, with 15 bases between. CDR3 bases: TGCGCCAGCAGCCAAGAGGGACTCCTGACTTTCACAGATACGCAGTATTTT. Protein: CASSQEGLLTFTDTQYF.

The chain combines TRBV5-1 with TRBJ2-5; TRBD2 is a possible D gene (5 bases). CDR1 and CDR2 (germline): SGHRS, YFSETQ. This CDR3 contains 13 residues. The V end lost 4 bases, the J end lost 6 bases, and 13 bases lay between the germline ends. CDR3 coding DNA: TGCGCCAGCAGCATGGACGGCGGGCAGACCCAGTACTTC. Translated, it gives CASSMDGGQTQYF.

The sample holds many counts of this clonotype. The chain links TRBV6-5 to TRBJ1-2, with D tentatively TRBD1 (5 bases). Germline V lookup: CDR1 MNHEY, CDR2 SVGAGI. The CDR3 is 16 amino acids. Trimming pared 6 bases from V and 3 bases from J, leaving 20 bases between. This chain's CDR3 is CASSRGSGGRDYGYTF. CDR3 DNA: TGTGCCAGCAGCCGAGGTTCTGGGGGAAGGGACTATGGCTACACCTTC.